The 6 T cell receptor beta chains below come from one sample, sequenced in a study of cytomegalovirus exposure and HLA in healthy donors (TCRdb year 2017). Preparation of the library involved the immunoSEQ multiplex PCR assay. Here the immuneACCESS table is served through TCRdb, limited to in-frame sequences with V and J called. Missing clones are a known gap in these copies; in checked studies unresolved V genes cover under half, and the rest lacks a known reason. The sample table contains around 90,000 clones; only one count was recorded for roughly 84% of them. The ten largest clones add up to about an eighth of the sample. Sequenced material: PBMCs. Every receptor here comes from a woman between 18 and 30 years old in good health and CMV-seropositive.

This clone was recorded a few times. J is TRBJ2-7 and V is TRBV19, with a tentative D call TRBD2 (6 bases). The CDR3 loop spans 13 amino acids. Trimming cost V 5 bases and J 4 bases, with 12 bases left between them. Germline CDR1 and CDR2: LNHDA and SQIVND (reference sequence). Here the CDR3 DNA reads TGTGCCAGTAGTCCCGGGACTGATTACGAGCAGTACTTC. Translation gives CASSPGTDYEQYF.

CDR3 in amino acids: CASSEWGTSGATGELFF. DNA for the CDR3: TGTGCCAGCAGTGAATGGGGGACTAGCGGGGCCACCGGGGAGCTGTTTTTT. The gene calls are TRBV25-1 and TRBJ2-2, with TRBD2 identical over 13 bases. The CDR3 has 17 amino acids. After removal of 1 base from V and 4 bases from J, the junction contained 3 bases not matched to a gene. From germline, CDR1 is MGHDK and CDR2 SYGVNS.

The genes are TRBV7-2 and TRBJ2-3; D unresolved. The CDR3 totals 15 residues. CDR1 is SGHTA and CDR2 is FQGNSA in the germline V gene. Between the trimmed V and J ends, which lost 2 bases and 0 bases, there was a span of 9 bases. CDR3 sequence (DNA): TGTGCCAGCAGCTTACTAGACCCTAGCACAGATACGCAGTATTTT. Translation gives CASSLLDPSTDTQYF.

The chain links TRBV5-1 to TRBJ1-3; 7 bases agree with TRBD1. The V segment lost 4 bases and the J segment 5 bases; nucleotides outside the gene matches: 6. Germline loops: CDR1 SGHRS, CDR2 YFSETQ. CDR3 length: 14 residues. The CDR3 bases are TGCGCCAGCAGCGCCGGGACAGCGAGAAACACCATATATTTT. Translating gives CASSAGTARNTIYF.

The J gene is TRBJ2-3, the V gene TRBV19; 10 nucleotides match TRBD2. This CDR3 is built from 17 residues. The V gene end was trimmed by 5 bases and the J gene end by 3 bases; junction bases not matched to a gene: 11. CDR1 and CDR2 (germline): LNHDA, SQIVND (reference sequence). The CDR3 sequence: CASSRSGGAAVTDTQYF. DNA of the CDR3: TGTGCCAGTAGTCGAAGCGGGGGGGCAGCAGTGACAGATACGCAGTATTTT.

The V gene is TRBV5-1, the J gene TRBJ2-1; 9 nucleotides align to TRBD1. Germline V lookup: CDR1 SGHRS, CDR2 YFSETQ. The CDR3 runs to 15 residues. The V gene end was trimmed by 4 bases and the J gene end by 9 bases; junction bases not matched to a gene: 11. As DNA, the CDR3 is TGCGCCAGCAGCGGAGGACAGGGGTTCGGGGGTGAGCAGTTCTTC. Its protein is CASSGGQGFGGEQFF.